Listed below are T cell receptor beta chains from one sample, sequenced in a study of CD8 T cells in Susac syndrome. Using its own MiXCR run on the immunoSEQ multiplex PCR reads, TCRdb lists one record per CDR3 protein. Of 350,000 to 550,000 distinct CDR3 sequences in the sample, around 85% were seen once. Material: CD8+ T cells from PBMCs. These receptors were collected from a human donor with multiple sclerosis. CDR3s include the opening cysteine and the closing phenylalanine or tryptophan. The D gene is left open where the match is weak. A row's size may be missing; if present it is once, few, many or a size class.

J	V	size	D	DNA	CDR3
TRBJ1-1	TRBV13	-	TRBD1	TGTGCCAGCGGGACAGGGTACACTGAAGCTTTCTTT	CASGTGYTEAFF
TRBJ2-5	TRBV11-2	-	-	TGTGCCAGCAGCTCCGAGACTTCGGGCCCCCAAGAAACCCAGTACTTC	CASSSETSGPQETQYF
TRBJ2-3	TRBV24-1	-	TRBD1	TGTGCCACCAGTGATTCATCGGGACAGGTTACAGATACGCAGTATTTT	CATSDSSGQVTDTQYF
TRBJ1-1	TRBV23-1	-	-	TGCGCCAGCAGTCAATCGGGGGGCCTGGGTAACACTGAAGCTTTCTTT	CASSQSGGLGNTEAFF
TRBJ2-3	TRBV5-1	-	TRBD2	TGCGCCAGCAGCTTGGCAAGCGGGAGGGATACGCAGTATTTT	CASSLASGRDTQYF
TRBJ1-5	TRBV23-1	-	-	TGCGCCAGCAGTCAATCTAGGGAAACAGAGACAAGCAATCAGCCCCAGCATTTT	CASSQSRETETSNQPQHF
TRBJ2-7	TRBV20-1	-	-	TGCAGTGCTAGAGATATGGCGGCTGAGTCCTACGAGCAGTACTTC	CSARDMAAESYEQYF
TRBJ2-7	TRBV12-3/TRBV12-4	-	-	TGTGCCAGCAGTTTGATATCCGGGACGGACGAGCAGTACTTC	CASSLISGTDEQYF
TRBJ2-1	TRBV20-1	-	TRBD1	TGCAGTGCGGATGAAGGGACAGCCTCCTACAATGAGCAGTTCTTC	CSADEGTASYNEQFF
TRBJ1-5	TRBV29-1	-	-	TGCAGCGTTGCACAGGATCTCAATCAGCCCCAGCATTTT	CSVAQDLNQPQHF
TRBJ1-1	TRBV6-5	-	-	TGTGCCAGCAGTTATTATGCAGTCGCGACGAACACTGAAGCTTTCTTT	CASSYYAVATNTEAFF
TRBJ2-5	TRBV6-1	-	-	TGTGCCAGCAGTGAAACTCTTCGGGTAGACGAGACCCAGTACTTC	CASSETLRVDETQYF
TRBJ2-5	TRBV18	few	TRBD1	TGTGCCAGCTCATACAGGACAGGGGAAGAGACCCAGTACTTC	CASSYRTGEETQYF
TRBJ2-1	TRBV11-2	-	-	TGTGCCAGCAGCTTTCTTTCGGGGGCCTCTTACAATGAGCAGTTCTTC	CASSFLSGASYNEQFF
TRBJ2-2	TRBV6-1	-	-	TGTGCCAGCAGTCAATCAGCGAACACCGGGGAGCTGTTTTTT	CASSQSANTGELFF
TRBJ1-1	TRBV10-1	-	-	TGCGCCAGCAGTCAAGGGGACGCTGAAGCTTTCTTT	CASSQGDAEAFF
TRBJ2-1	TRBV5-4	-	TRBD2	TGTGCCAGCAGTCGGGCTAGCGGGGGGGCCCTGGATGAGCAGTTCTTC	CASSRASGGALDEQFF
TRBJ2-7	TRBV27	-	-	TGTGCCAGCGGGCAAGGGACGGCCTCCTACGAGCAGTACTTC	CASGQGTASYEQYF
TRBJ1-1	TRBV11-2	-	TRBD1	TGTGCCAGCAGCTTAATTGGCACAGGGGGAGCTTTCTTT	CASSLIGTGGAFF
TRBJ1-5	TRBV6-6	-	-	TGTGCCAGCAGCCCCGGGGACCTGACGGGGCAGCATTTT	CASSPGDLTGQHF
TRBJ2-1	TRBV20-1	-	-	TGCAGTGCCAGGGGTAGCGAGTACTCCTACAATGAGCAGTTCTTC	CSARGSEYSYNEQFF
TRBJ1-2	TRBV7-2	-	-	TGTGCCAGCAGCGTCGGGACCTCGAATGGCTACACCTTC	CASSVGTSNGYTF
TRBJ2-7	TRBV27	-	-	TGTGCCAGCAGTTTATCAAGTAGCCTCTACGAGCAGTACTTC	CASSLSSSLYEQYF
TRBJ2-2	TRBV6-2/TRBV6-3	-	-	TGTGCCAGCAGCCGCCCCACCGGGGAGCTGTTTTTT	CASSRPTGELFF
TRBJ2-1	TRBV7-2	few	-	TGTGCCAGCAGCTTAGTCAGCCGCCTGGCGGACTCCTACAATGAGCAGTTCTTC	CASSLVSRLADSYNEQFF
TRBJ2-7	TRBV5-4	few	TRBD1	TGTGCCAGCAGCACGGGACAGAACTACGAGCAGTACTTC	CASSTGQNYEQYF
TRBJ2-3	TRBV7-8	-	TRBD2	TGTGCCAGCACCGAGGGACTAGCGGGTATCTCCCTCGAAACAGATACGCAGTATTTT	CASTEGLAGISLETDTQYF
TRBJ2-2	TRBV5-5	-	-	TGTGCCAGCAGCTTGGATCGGGGGTGGACCGGGGAGCTGTTTTTT	CASSLDRGWTGELFF
TRBJ1-1	TRBV29-1	-	-	TGCAGCGTTTTTCAGGGCCCCCCCACTGAAGCTTTCTTT	CSVFQGPPTEAFF
TRBJ2-7	TRBV3-1	-	-	TGTGCCAGCAGCCAAGGTATCACAGCCTTCTACTACGAGCAGTACTTC	CASSQGITAFYYEQYF
TRBJ2-1	TRBV6-5	-	TRBD1	TGTGCCAGCAGTAGACAGGGGTCCTACAATGAGCAGTTCTTC	CASSRQGSYNEQFF
TRBJ2-1	TRBV5-1	-	-	TGCGCCAGCAGCTTATACCAAACTAGTTCCGCTGAGCAGTTCTTC	CASSLYQTSSAEQFF
TRBJ2-1	TRBV7-2	-	TRBD2	TGTGCCAGCAGCTTACCTCCTTGGCTAGCGGATGACAATGAGCAGTTCTTC	CASSLPPWLADDNEQFF
TRBJ2-7	TRBV12-3/TRBV12-4	-	-	TGTGCCAGCAGTTTATTAGGTGACAGCGCGTCCGGATACGAGCAGTACTTC	CASSLLGDSASGYEQYF
TRBJ2-5	TRBV5-5	-	TRBD1	TGTGCCAGCAGCTGGGGACAGAATGGACAAGAGACCCAGTACTTC	CASSWGQNGQETQYF
TRBJ2-5	TRBV7-9	-	-	TGTGCCAGCAGCCTGCCGGCGGGGCGGGAGACCCAGTACTTC	CASSLPAGRETQYF
TRBJ2-7	TRBV29-1	-	TRBD1	TGCAGCGTTGGGGACAGGGTAGGCTACGAGCAGTACTTC	CSVGDRVGYEQYF
TRBJ2-7	TRBV20-1	-	TRBD1	TGCAGTGCTGCGACAGGGGATAGCTCCTACGAGCAGTACTTC	CSAATGDSSYEQYF
TRBJ2-3	TRBV28	-	-	TGTGCCAGCAGGCCATGGGGGCGTGGAACTGGGGGCACAGATACGCAGTATTTT	CASRPWGRGTGGTDTQYF
TRBJ1-6	TRBV5-1	-	-	TGCGCCAGCAGCCCGGGGACGTCAAATTCACCCCTCCACTTT	CASSPGTSNSPLHF
TRBJ2-4	TRBV14	-	-	TGTGCCAGCAGCCTCGGAGCGGGTGACATTCAGTACTTC	CASSLGAGDIQYF
TRBJ2-1	TRBV4-1	-	-	TGCGCCAGCAGTCAAACAGGGATCTCCTACAATGAGCAGTTCTTC	CASSQTGISYNEQFF
TRBJ2-2	TRBV7-9	-	TRBD1	TGTGCCAGCAGCGTGACAGGGGTGAGCACCGGGGAGCTGTTTTTT	CASSVTGVSTGELFF
TRBJ2-1	TRBV4-1	-	-	TGCGCCAGCAGCCAACCCCCCGGTAGAGAGCAGTTCTTC	CASSQPPGREQFF
TRBJ1-1	TRBV28	-	-	TGTGCCAGCAGTTTATTTCCAGGACGGAACGCCTCAGCTTTCTTT	CASSLFPGRNASAFF
TRBJ2-7	TRBV4-2	-	TRBD2	TGTGCCAGCAGCCAAGGTGCCCTAGCGGGTGAGCAGTACTTC	CASSQGALAGEQYF
TRBJ2-7	TRBV20-1	-	-	TGCAGTGCTAGATCGGGAGCGAACTACGAGCAGTACTTC	CSARSGANYEQYF
TRBJ1-1	TRBV7-9	-	-	TGTGCCAGCAGCTTAGATGTGACGAACACTGAAGCTTTCTTT	CASSLDVTNTEAFF
TRBJ1-2	TRBV6-5	-	TRBD1	TGTGCCAGCAGTATCGAACAGGGGGCGCAATATGGCTACACCTTC	CASSIEQGAQYGYTF
TRBJ1-2	TRBV12-3/TRBV12-4	-	-	TGTGCCAGCAGTTTAGTGAAGAACTATGGCTACACCTTC	CASSLVKNYGYTF
TRBJ2-3	TRBV6-5	-	-	TGTGCCAGCAGTTATGATTCAGATACGCAGTATTTT	CASSYDSDTQYF
TRBJ2-1	TRBV19	once	TRBD2	TGTGCCAGTAGTATGGCTAGCGGGATCGGTGAGCAGTTCTTC	CASSMASGIGEQFF
TRBJ2-1	TRBV6-1	-	TRBD1	TGTGCCAGCAGTAATCCGGGACAGGAGGGGAATGAGCAGTTCTTC	CASSNPGQEGNEQFF
TRBJ1-1	TRBV6-5	-	-	TGTGCCAGCAGTTACTCGACCGAACAGAACACTGAAGCTTTCTTT	CASSYSTEQNTEAFF
TRBJ1-2	TRBV2	-	-	TGTGCCAGCCTGGATCTTGCTAACTATGGCTACACCTTC	CASLDLANYGYTF
TRBJ2-7	TRBV10-3	-	TRBD2	TGTGCCATCAGTGAGCCTATTAGCGGGAGCTCCTACGAGCAGTACTTC	CAISEPISGSSYEQYF
TRBJ2-7	TRBV6-1	few	TRBD1	TGTGCCAGCAGTTCCCCGGGACAGAGCTCCTACGAGCAGTACTTC	CASSSPGQSSYEQYF
TRBJ2-7	TRBV7-8	once	TRBD2	TGTGCCAGCAGCCCCCTAGCGGGAGGGCAGTACTTC	CASSPLAGGQYF
TRBJ1-2	TRBV28	-	-	TGTGCCAGCAGTTTATCCCAGAGGGGGGACTATGGCTACACCTTC	CASSLSQRGDYGYTF
TRBJ2-7	TRBV6-5	-	-	TGTGCCAGCAGTCCCTCGGACAGCTACGAGCAGTACTTC	CASSPSDSYEQYF